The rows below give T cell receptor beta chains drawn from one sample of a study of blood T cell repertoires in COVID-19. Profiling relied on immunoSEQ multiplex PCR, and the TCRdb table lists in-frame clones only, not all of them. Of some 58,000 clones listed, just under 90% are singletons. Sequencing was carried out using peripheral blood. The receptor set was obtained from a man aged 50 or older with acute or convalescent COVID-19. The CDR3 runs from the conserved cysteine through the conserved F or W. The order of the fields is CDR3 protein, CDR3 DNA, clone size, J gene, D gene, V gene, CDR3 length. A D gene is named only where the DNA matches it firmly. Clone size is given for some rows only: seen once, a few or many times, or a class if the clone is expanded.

cdr3_aa: CASSPPLEQYF
cdr3_nt: TGTGCCAGCAGCCCTCCGTTGGAGCAGTACTTC
clone_size: .
j_call: TRBJ2-7
d_call: .
v_call: TRBV21-1
cdr3_length: 11

cdr3_aa: CAIRDNTGFGYTF
cdr3_nt: TGTGCCATCAGGGATAATACAGGGTTTGGCTACACCTTC
clone_size: few
j_call: TRBJ1-2
d_call: .
v_call: TRBV10-3
cdr3_length: 13

cdr3_aa: CAISEVAGLGYGYTF
cdr3_nt: TGTGCCATCAGTGAGGTTGCGGGGTTAGGATATGGCTACACCTTC
clone_size: .
j_call: TRBJ1-2
d_call: .
v_call: TRBV10-3
cdr3_length: 15

cdr3_aa: CASSPPGTTNNEQFF
cdr3_nt: TGTGCCAGCAGCCCCCCCGGGACTACAAACAATGAGCAGTTCTTC
clone_size: .
j_call: TRBJ2-1
d_call: TRBD2
v_call: TRBV14
cdr3_length: 15

cdr3_aa: CASSPSSGGGTEAFF
cdr3_nt: TGTGCCAGTAGTCCCTCCAGCGGAGGTGGCACTGAAGCTTTCTTT
clone_size: .
j_call: TRBJ1-1
d_call: .
v_call: TRBV19
cdr3_length: 15

cdr3_aa: CASSVEGQGGYGYTF
cdr3_nt: TGTGCCAGCAGCGTGGAAGGACAGGGTGGCTATGGCTACACCTTC
clone_size: .
j_call: TRBJ1-2
d_call: TRBD1
v_call: TRBV9
cdr3_length: 15

cdr3_aa: CASSLAVEAFF
cdr3_nt: TGTGCCAGCAGCTTAGCCGTGGAAGCTTTCTTT
clone_size: .
j_call: TRBJ1-1
d_call: .
v_call: TRBV11-2
cdr3_length: 11

cdr3_aa: CASGMTVSPLHF
cdr3_nt: TGTGCCAGCGGGATGACAGTTTCACCCCTCCACTTT
clone_size: .
j_call: TRBJ1-6
d_call: .
v_call: TRBV27
cdr3_length: 12

cdr3_aa: CASSYFDRGAGELFF
cdr3_nt: TGTGCCAGCAGTTACTTTGACAGGGGTGCCGGGGAGCTGTTTTTT
clone_size: .
j_call: TRBJ2-2
d_call: TRBD1
v_call: TRBV6-5
cdr3_length: 15

cdr3_aa: CASSQGSRREVDEQYF
cdr3_nt: TGCGCCAGCAGCCAGGGGTCGCGGCGGGAGGTCGACGAGCAGTACTTC
clone_size: .
j_call: TRBJ2-7
d_call: TRBD2
v_call: TRBV4-1
cdr3_length: 16

cdr3_aa: CASSLAGDGANVLTF
cdr3_nt: TGTGCCAGCAGCTTAGCAGGGGACGGGGCCAACGTCCTGACTTTC
clone_size: .
j_call: TRBJ2-6
d_call: .
v_call: TRBV11-3
cdr3_length: 15

cdr3_aa: CASKVLAGSDTQYF
cdr3_nt: TGTGCCAGCAAGGTTCTAGCGGGGTCAGATACGCAGTATTTT
clone_size: .
j_call: TRBJ2-3
d_call: TRBD2
v_call: TRBV2
cdr3_length: 14

cdr3_aa: CASSLLDTYGYTF
cdr3_nt: TGTGCCAGCAGCTTACTCGACACCTATGGCTACACCTTC
clone_size: .
j_call: TRBJ1-2
d_call: .
v_call: TRBV11-1
cdr3_length: 13

cdr3_aa: CASSVGPTGAGELFF
cdr3_nt: TGTGCCAGCAGCGTAGGCCCTACAGGGGCCGGGGAGCTGTTTTTT
clone_size: .
j_call: TRBJ2-2
d_call: TRBD1
v_call: TRBV9
cdr3_length: 15

cdr3_aa: CASSVGSTDTQYF
cdr3_nt: TGTGCCAGCAGCGTGGGCAGCACAGATACGCAGTATTTT
clone_size: .
j_call: TRBJ2-3
d_call: .
v_call: TRBV9
cdr3_length: 13

cdr3_aa: CASSGRSGGLTGELFF
cdr3_nt: TGTGCCAGCAGTGGCCGTAGCGGGGGCCTTACCGGGGAGCTGTTTTTT
clone_size: .
j_call: TRBJ2-2
d_call: TRBD2
v_call: TRBV6-1
cdr3_length: 16

cdr3_aa: CATSSYRGTNEQFF
cdr3_nt: TGTGCCACCAGTTCGTACAGGGGTACGAATGAGCAGTTCTTC
clone_size: few
j_call: TRBJ2-1
d_call: TRBD1
v_call: TRBV24-1
cdr3_length: 14

cdr3_aa: CASSYLQGNTDTQYF
cdr3_nt: TGTGCCAGCAGTTACCTCCAGGGAAACACAGATACGCAGTATTTT
clone_size: once
j_call: TRBJ2-3
d_call: .
v_call: TRBV6-6
cdr3_length: 15

cdr3_aa: CAISATTGRYNSPLHF
cdr3_nt: TGTGCCATCAGTGCAACGACAGGGAGGTATAATTCACCCCTCCACTTT
clone_size: .
j_call: TRBJ1-6
d_call: TRBD1
v_call: TRBV10-3
cdr3_length: 16

cdr3_aa: CASSLRQGQETQYF
cdr3_nt: TGCGCCAGCAGCTTGCGCCAGGGACAAGAGACCCAGTACTTC
clone_size: .
j_call: TRBJ2-5
d_call: .
v_call: TRBV5-1
cdr3_length: 14

cdr3_aa: CASSQGQGTYGEQYF
cdr3_nt: TGTGCCAGCAGCCAAGGACAGGGGACGTACGGGGAGCAGTACTTC
clone_size: .
j_call: TRBJ2-7
d_call: TRBD1
v_call: TRBV4-2
cdr3_length: 15

cdr3_aa: CASSLLSLAAEAFF
cdr3_nt: TGTGCCAGCAGCTTATTGTCGCTGGCGGCTGAAGCTTTCTTT
clone_size: .
j_call: TRBJ1-1
d_call: .
v_call: TRBV5-5
cdr3_length: 14

cdr3_aa: CASSLGLAGGPQFF
cdr3_nt: TGTGCCAGCAGCCTGGGACTAGCGGGGGGGCCGCAGTTCTTC
clone_size: once
j_call: TRBJ2-1
d_call: TRBD2
v_call: TRBV3-1/TRBV3-2
cdr3_length: 14

cdr3_aa: CASSLRDREEKLFF
cdr3_nt: TGTGCCAGCAGCTTAAGGGACAGGGAGGAAAAACTGTTTTTT
clone_size: .
j_call: TRBJ1-4
d_call: TRBD1
v_call: TRBV7-9
cdr3_length: 14

cdr3_aa: CASSPTITGTDTQYF
cdr3_nt: TGTGCCAGCTCACCAACAATTACGGGGACAGATACGCAGTATTTT
clone_size: .
j_call: TRBJ2-3
d_call: .
v_call: TRBV18
cdr3_length: 15

cdr3_aa: CASSYEGTQYF
cdr3_nt: TGTGCCAGCAGTTACGAGGGGACCCAGTACTTC
clone_size: .
j_call: TRBJ2-5
d_call: .
v_call: TRBV12-3/TRBV12-4
cdr3_length: 11

cdr3_aa: CASRSTGRTDTQYF
cdr3_nt: TGTGCCAGCAGATCTACAGGGCGCACAGATACGCAGTATTTT
clone_size: .
j_call: TRBJ2-3
d_call: .
v_call: TRBV28
cdr3_length: 14

cdr3_aa: CASSQERAGSYNEQFF
cdr3_nt: TGTGCCAGCAGCCAAGAGCGGGCGGGCTCCTACAATGAGCAGTTCTTC
clone_size: .
j_call: TRBJ2-1
d_call: .
v_call: TRBV4-2
cdr3_length: 16

cdr3_aa: CASSGAGAEQFF
cdr3_nt: TGTGCCAGCAGTGGAGCGGGAGCTGAGCAGTTCTTC
clone_size: .
j_call: TRBJ2-1
d_call: TRBD2
v_call: TRBV14
cdr3_length: 12

cdr3_aa: CATSRDRGAGHGYTF
cdr3_nt: TGTGCCACCAGCAGAGATCGGGGAGCAGGACATGGCTACACCTTC
clone_size: .
j_call: TRBJ1-2
d_call: .
v_call: TRBV15
cdr3_length: 15

cdr3_aa: CASSSVPNQPQHF
cdr3_nt: TGTGCCAGCAGTTCGGTGCCTAATCAGCCCCAGCATTTT
clone_size: .
j_call: TRBJ1-5
d_call: .
v_call: TRBV28
cdr3_length: 13

cdr3_aa: CASSQELGQPDF
cdr3_nt: TGCGCCAGCAGCCAAGAGCTGGGACAGCCCGACTTC
clone_size: .
j_call: TRBJ2-4
d_call: TRBD1
v_call: TRBV4-1
cdr3_length: 12

cdr3_aa: CASVRDNGQPQHF
cdr3_nt: TGTGCCAGCGTCCGGGACAACGGGCAGCCCCAGCATTTT
clone_size: once
j_call: TRBJ1-5
d_call: .
v_call: TRBV6-5
cdr3_length: 13

cdr3_aa: CASSLGDRELSEQYF
cdr3_nt: TGTGCCAGCAGCTTGGGCGACAGGGAGCTGAGCGAGCAGTACTTC
clone_size: .
j_call: TRBJ2-7
d_call: TRBD1
v_call: TRBV5-6
cdr3_length: 15

cdr3_aa: CASSEGGNEQYF
cdr3_nt: TGTGCCAGCAGTGAGGGGGGGAACGAGCAGTACTTC
clone_size: .
j_call: TRBJ2-7
d_call: .
v_call: TRBV27
cdr3_length: 12

cdr3_aa: CATSSADLSYNEQFF
cdr3_nt: TGTGCCACCTCATCGGCGGATCTCTCCTACAATGAGCAGTTCTTC
clone_size: .
j_call: TRBJ2-1
d_call: .
v_call: TRBV19
cdr3_length: 15

cdr3_aa: CASSLVYSGTVAYNEQFF
cdr3_nt: TGTGCCAGCAGCTTAGTCTATTCCGGGACAGTGGCCTACAATGAGCAGTTCTTC
clone_size: once
j_call: TRBJ2-1
d_call: TRBD1
v_call: TRBV11-2
cdr3_length: 18

cdr3_aa: CSVELFLGGQGYNEQFF
cdr3_nt: TGCAGCGTTGAACTTTTCCTCGGCGGTCAGGGATACAATGAGCAGTTCTTC
clone_size: once
j_call: TRBJ2-1
d_call: .
v_call: TRBV29-1
cdr3_length: 17

cdr3_aa: CASSLGASGSSDTQYF
cdr3_nt: TGTGCCAGCAGCTTAGGCGCTAGCGGGAGTTCGGATACGCAGTATTTT
clone_size: once
j_call: TRBJ2-3
d_call: TRBD2
v_call: TRBV7-8
cdr3_length: 16

cdr3_aa: CASRPWGFDNEQFF
cdr3_nt: TGTGCCAGCAGGCCCTGGGGCTTCGACAATGAGCAGTTCTTC
clone_size: .
j_call: TRBJ2-1
d_call: .
v_call: TRBV27
cdr3_length: 14

cdr3_aa: CASRKGPANTGELFF
cdr3_nt: TGTGCCAGCAGAAAGGGGCCTGCGAACACCGGGGAGCTGTTTTTT
clone_size: .
j_call: TRBJ2-2
d_call: .
v_call: TRBV6-5
cdr3_length: 15

cdr3_aa: CASSLLQGSGANVLTF
cdr3_nt: TGTGCCAGCAGTTTATTACAGGGGTCTGGGGCCAACGTCCTGACTTTC
clone_size: .
j_call: TRBJ2-6
d_call: TRBD1
v_call: TRBV2
cdr3_length: 16

cdr3_aa: CASSLQGTYEQYF
cdr3_nt: TGTGCCAGCAGTTTGCAGGGTACCTACGAGCAGTACTTC
clone_size: .
j_call: TRBJ2-7
d_call: .
v_call: TRBV28
cdr3_length: 13

cdr3_aa: CASTPDPYKETQYF
cdr3_nt: TGTGCCAGCACCCCCGATCCCTATAAAGAGACCCAGTACTTC
clone_size: .
j_call: TRBJ2-5
d_call: .
v_call: TRBV7-9
cdr3_length: 14

cdr3_aa: CASSLRDRVNSPLHF
cdr3_nt: TGTGCCAGCAGCCTCCGGGACAGGGTTAATTCACCCCTCCACTTT
clone_size: .
j_call: TRBJ1-6
d_call: TRBD1
v_call: TRBV7-9
cdr3_length: 15

cdr3_aa: CASSEALRQLATNEKLFF
cdr3_nt: TGTGCCAGCAGTGAAGCGCTTCGACAGCTCGCAACTAATGAAAAACTGTTTTTT
clone_size: .
j_call: TRBJ1-4
d_call: .
v_call: TRBV2
cdr3_length: 18

cdr3_aa: CASSVISAGELFF
cdr3_nt: TGTGCCAGCAGCGTAATATCCGCCGGGGAGCTGTTTTTT
clone_size: .
j_call: TRBJ2-2
d_call: .
v_call: TRBV9
cdr3_length: 13

cdr3_aa: CASSSGQGDEQFF
cdr3_nt: TGTGCCAGTAGTTCGGGACAGGGCGATGAGCAGTTCTTC
clone_size: .
j_call: TRBJ2-1
d_call: TRBD1
v_call: TRBV19
cdr3_length: 13

cdr3_aa: CASSQGDLVVGGYPQETQYF
cdr3_nt: TGCGCCAGCAGCCAAGGAGATTTGGTGGTTGGGGGCTACCCCCAAGAGACCCAGTACTTC
clone_size: .
j_call: TRBJ2-5
d_call: .
v_call: TRBV4-1
cdr3_length: 20

cdr3_aa: CASSLDWWGQGETQYF
cdr3_nt: TGTGCCAGCAGCTTAGATTGGTGGGGGCAGGGGGAGACCCAGTACTTC
clone_size: .
j_call: TRBJ2-5
d_call: .
v_call: TRBV11-2
cdr3_length: 16